This T cell receptor beta chain stems from a study of response to subunit inactivated influenza vaccine. TCRdb reprocessed the RT-PCR reads with MiXCR, giving one entry per CDR3 protein. Among about 240,000 distinct CDR3 sequences listed, about 12% were seen once. This clonotype was detected many times. The TCR originated in a man aged 45 to 65 who received an inactivated influenza vaccine. The input for sequencing was non-naive T cells sorted from PBMCs, taken 14 to 15 days before vaccination.

The CDR3: CASIPGNSYNEQFF. In DNA, the CDR3 is TGCGCCAGCATTCCAGGGAACTCCTACAATGAGCAGTTCTTC. The V call is TRBV5-1, the J call TRBJ2-1; TRBD1 might be the D (5 bases). This CDR3 has 14 amino acids. The V gene's germline CDR1 is SGHRS and CDR2 YFSETQ. V was shortened by 6 bases and J by 0 bases, with 10 bases between the two germline ends.